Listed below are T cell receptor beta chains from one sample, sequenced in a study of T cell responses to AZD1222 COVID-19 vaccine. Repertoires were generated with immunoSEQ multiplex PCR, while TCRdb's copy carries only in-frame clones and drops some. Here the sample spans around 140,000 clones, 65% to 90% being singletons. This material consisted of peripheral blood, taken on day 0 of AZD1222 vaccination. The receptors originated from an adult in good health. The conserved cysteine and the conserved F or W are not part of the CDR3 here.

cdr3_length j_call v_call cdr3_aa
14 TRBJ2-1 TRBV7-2 ASSLAGKRGANEQF
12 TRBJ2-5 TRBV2 ASIPGQGGETQY
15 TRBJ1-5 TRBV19 ASSRDRDHFGNQPQH
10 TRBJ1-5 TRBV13 ASSLGDQPQH
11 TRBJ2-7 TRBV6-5 ASSRDAVYEQY
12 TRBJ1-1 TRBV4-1 ASTPHLPNTEAF
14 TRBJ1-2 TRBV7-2 ASSSARTVTNYGYT
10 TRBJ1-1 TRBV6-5 ATQGGVTEAF
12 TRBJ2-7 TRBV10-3 AISVAGLLYEQY
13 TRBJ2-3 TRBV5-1 ASSSGQPSRDTQY
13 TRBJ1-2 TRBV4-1 ASSPDEVGWYGYT
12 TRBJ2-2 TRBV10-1 ASRDSPNTGELF
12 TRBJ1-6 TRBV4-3 ASSYRDGNSPLH
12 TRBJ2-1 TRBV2 ASDPNDRGNEQF
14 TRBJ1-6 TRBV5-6 ASSLRRGAGNSPLH
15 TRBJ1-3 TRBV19 ASSKGSNRHSGNTIY
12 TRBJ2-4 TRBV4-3 ASSQGQGLDIQY
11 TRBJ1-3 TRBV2 ASLQFSGNTIY